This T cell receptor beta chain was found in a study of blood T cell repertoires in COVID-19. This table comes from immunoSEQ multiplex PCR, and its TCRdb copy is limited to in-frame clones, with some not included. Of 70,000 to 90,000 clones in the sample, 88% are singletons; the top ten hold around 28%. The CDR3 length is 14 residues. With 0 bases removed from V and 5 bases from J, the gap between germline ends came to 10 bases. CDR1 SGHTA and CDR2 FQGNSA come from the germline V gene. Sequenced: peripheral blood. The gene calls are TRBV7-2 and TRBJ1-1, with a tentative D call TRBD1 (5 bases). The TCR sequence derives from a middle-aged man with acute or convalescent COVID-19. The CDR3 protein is CASSLAGAGTEAFF. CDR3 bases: TGTGCCAGCAGCTTAGCTGGGGCTGGGACTGAAGCTTTCTTT.